The 11 T cell receptor beta chains below come from one sample, sequenced in a study of siplizumab effects on memory and regulatory T cells. Sequencing used immunoSEQ multiplex PCR; TCRdb keeps in-frame clones, though not all of them. The table records about 87,000 clones, about 87% of them present only once. Sequencing was performed on CD4+ T cells sorted from blood. The receptor source for this set is a human donor in good health.

The V and J genes are TRBV18 and TRBJ1-1; 7 bases line up with TRBD1. The CDR3 consists of 15 residues. CDR1 and CDR2 from the germline V gene are KGHSH and LQKENI. The V and J ends lost 2 bases and 3 bases, in that order; junction bases with no gene match: 6. The CDR3 region has the DNA TGTGCCAGCTCACCAAAGAGGGGGCGATACACTGAAGCTTTCTTT. This sequence encodes CASSPKRGRYTEAFF.

This chain links TRBV7-8 with TRBJ2-1; D uncertain. The germline V gene has CDR1 SGHVS and CDR2 FQNEAQ. Between the trimmed V and J ends, which lost 2 bases and 8 bases, there was a span of 4 bases. The CDR3 length is 11 residues. In DNA form, the CDR3 reads TGTGCCAGCAGCTTATTGGATGAGCAGTTCTTC. Translated: CASSLLDEQFF. The variable domain in full, completed from reference TRBV7-8 and TRBJ2-1, reads GAGVSQSPRYKVAKRGQDVALRCDPISGHVSLFWYQQALGQGPEFLTYFQNEAQLDKSGLPSDRFFAERPEGSVSTLKIQRTQQEDSAVYLCASSLLDEQFFGPGTRLTVL.

This clone was observed once. The V call is TRBV7-3, the J call TRBJ2-6; D is possibly TRBD1 or TRBD2 (5 bases each). The CDR3 contains 16 residues. V shed 0 bases and J shed 3 bases, with 9 bases lying between them. The germline gives CDR1 SGHTA, CDR2 FQGTGA. CDR3: CASSLTVGVGANVLTF. The CDR3 nucleotides are TGTGCCAGCAGCTTAACTGTGGGGGTTGGGGCCAACGTCCTGACTTTC.

The V gene is TRBV6-1, the J gene TRBJ2-4, with unresolved D. CDR3 length: 13 residues. The germline V gene encodes CDR1 MNHNS and CDR2 SASEGT. V lost 6 bases and J lost 6, with 12 bases in between. CDR3 sequence (DNA): TGTGCCAGCAGCGATGGCCGTGGAAACATTCAGTACTTC. Translation: CASSDGRGNIQYF.

The gene calls are TRBV4-3 and TRBJ1-2; D is unresolved. This CDR3 has 14 residues. Trimming shortened V by 1 base and J by 3 bases, and 9 bases separated the two germline ends. Germline V gives CDR1 LGHNA, CDR2 YSLEER. Here the CDR3 DNA reads TGCGCCAGCAGCCAAGGGCTCACCGACTATGGCTACACCTTC. Translating gives CASSQGLTDYGYTF.

Of note for this clone: The junction and the germline gene differ at one end; a read error may be behind it. Within the sample, other DNA sequences also encode this same CDR3. The chain has TRBV4-1 and TRBJ1-5; D unresolved. The CDR3 length is 16 residues. CDR1 is MGHRA and CDR2 is YSYEKL in the germline V gene. The CDR3 nucleotides read TGCGCCAGCAGCCAGCTACCAACTTTGGGCAATCAACCCCAGCATTTT. It specifies CASSQLPTLGNQPQHF.

This clone is a singleton in its sample. The V and J genes are TRBV5-3 and TRBJ1-1; perhaps TRBD1 as D (5 bases). TRBV5-3 is an ORF for which the function is uncertain. The CDR3 runs to 14 residues. Between the trimmed V and J ends, which lost 0 bases and 3 bases, there was a span of 9 bases. The CDR3 loop is CARSLAGADTEAFF. The CDR3 nucleotides read TGTGCCAGAAGCTTGGCCGGGGCTGACACTGAAGCTTTCTTT.

This chain links TRBV27 with TRBJ2-3; no clear D. Trimming pared 4 bases from V and 1 base from J, leaving 12 bases between. CDR1 is MNHEY, CDR2 SMNVEV, per germline (reference sequence). The CDR3 length is 15 residues. The CDR3 protein is CASSSTGWGTDTQYF. CDR3 coding DNA: TGTGCCAGCAGTTCGACCGGCTGGGGCACAGATACGCAGTATTTT.

This chain connects TRBV5-1 to TRBJ2-5; D may match TRBD1 or TRBD2 (5 bases each). Per germline, CDR1 SGHRS and CDR2 YFSETQ. This CDR3 has 14 amino acids. V was trimmed by 4 bases and J by 2 bases, leaving 12 bases between them. The CDR3 nucleotides read TGCGCCAGCAGCCCCGAATGGGGGCAAGAGACCCAGTACTTC. It is translated as CASSPEWGQETQYF.

J is TRBJ2-5 and V is TRBV4-1; D not resolved. V was trimmed by 4 bases and J by 4 bases, leaving 19 bases between them. The CDR3 extends over 16 amino acids. From germline, CDR1 is MGHRA and CDR2 YSYEKL. Here the CDR3 DNA reads TGCGCCAGCAGCCCCCAGAAAGGACGCCCGTTAGAGACCCAGTACTTC. Its translation is CASSPQKGRPLETQYF.

This chain connects TRBV11-3 to TRBJ2-3; D unresolved. The CDR3 length is 15 residues. V was shortened by 1 base and J by 1 base, with 9 bases between the two germline ends. Germline assignment: CDR1 SGHNT and CDR2 YENEEA. CDR3 in DNA: TGTGCCAGCAGCTTAGGGCAGGTCCGCACAGATACGCAGTATTTT. Translating it yields CASSLGQVRTDTQYF.